This T cell receptor beta chain was obtained from a study of monozygotic twins with inflammatory bowel disease. Study-wide points: Among IBD patients, fewer clonotypes were shared with others than among healthy twins, especially with disease activity. Repertoires of patients may have been made more variable by differing immunosuppressive treatments.

Every single donor had a roughly 2.5 ml blood sample drawn. From germline, CDR1 is MDHEN and CDR2 SYDVKM. The CDR3 spans 14 residues. TCRalpha along with TCRbeta cDNA was subjected to two nested PCRs lasting 16 and 9 cycles. TCRdb re-called the 5' RACE reads and shows each CDR3 protein once, DNA omitted. The sample spans some 100,000 distinct CDR3 sequences; the ten largest clones claim approximately 13%. Concerning this clonotype itself: Antigen specificity is unknown.

Sequencing was done on a sample of blood. The rearrangement links TRBV28 to TRBJ1-4; with no DNA, the TCRdb D assignment of TRBD1 cannot be verified. The TCR was taken from a human donor with ulcerative colitis or Crohn's disease, or a healthy co-twin of an affected twin (not recorded which). Here the CDR3 reads CASRTGGWVEKLFF. The full variable domain, in which reference TRBV28 and TRBJ1-4 provide the parts outside the CDR3, is DVKVTQSSRYLVKRTGEKVFLECVQDMDHENMFWYRQDPGLGLRLIYFSYDVKMKEKGDIPEGYSVSREKKERFSLILESASTNQTSMYLCASRTGGWVEKLFFGSGTQLSVL.